The entry below gives a single T cell receptor (beta chain) sequence along with its context. The CDR3 contains 17 residues. Trimming removed 5 bases from V and 1 base from J; junction bases left unmatched: 6. Germline V gene lookup returns CDR1 SGHRS and CDR2 YFSETQ. This sample stems from a study of blood T cell repertoires in COVID-19. Profiled with immunoSEQ multiplex PCR; TCRdb holds only in-frame clones, not every one. Here the sample spans about 210,000 clones, 80% to 90% being singletons. The J gene is TRBJ2-2, the V gene TRBV5-1, with 12 bases matching TRBD2. The TCR comes from a man aged 45-60 years with active or convalescent COVID-19. The sample comprised peripheral blood. CDR3 nucleotides: TGCGCCAGCAGTCGGACGGGACTAGCGGGGAACACCGGGGAGCTGTTTTTT. It is translated as CASSRTGLAGNTGELFF. The variable domain in full, completed from reference TRBV5-1 and TRBJ2-2, reads KAGVTQTPRYLIKTRGQQVTLSCSPISGHRSVSWYQQTPGQGLQFLFEYFSETQRNKGNFPGRFSGRQFSNSRSEMNVSTLELGDSALYLCASSRTGLAGNTGELFFGEGSRLTVL.